This T cell receptor beta chain stems from a study of shared clonotypes between healthy human individuals. Findings and limits, study-wide: Clonotype sharing among donors likely depends on sequencing depth.

Sequencing was performed with immunoSEQ multiplex PCR; in TCRdb, only in-frame clones are kept and a portion is missing. The sample records 980,000 or so clones, 70% to 85% being singletons. Regarding this clone: Its antigen is unidentified.

There are 16 residues in the CDR3. The germline V gene encodes CDR1 LNHDA and CDR2 SQIVND (reference sequence). V was shortened by 2 bases and J by 1 base, with 11 bases between the two germline ends. The sample consisted of memory CD4+ T cells sorted from blood. Described subset: CD45RA-negative fraction. The TCR was taken from a man aged 18 to 29 in good health. The rearrangement uses TRBV19 and TRBJ2-2, with D maybe TRBD1 (6 bases). As DNA, the CDR3 is TGTGCCAGTAGTATACAGGGGATATGGAACACCGGGGAGCTGTTTTTT. Translating gives CASSIQGIWNTGELFF.